This is a list of T cell receptor beta chains from one sample in a study of OX40 agonist ivuxolimab in advanced cancers. Data came from immunoSEQ multiplex PCR; TCRdb stores just in-frame clones and leaves some out. The table lists tens of thousands of clones, 88% of them singletons. The sample here was CD4+ or CD8+ T cells sorted from blood, taken in a trial of the OX40 agonist ivuxolimab. The receptors stem from an adult with an advanced solid tumor such as melanoma, head and neck, liver or kidney cancer. Both conserved end residues are part of each CDR3. The D gene is left open where the match is weak. The size entry is marked missing in some rows and otherwise reads once, few, many or a size class.

v_call: TRBV6-6
d_call: TRBD1
j_call: TRBJ1-1
clone_size: .
cdr3_aa: CASSAGTGVVDTEAFF
cdr3_nt: TGTGCCAGCAGTGCCGGGACAGGGGTGGTAGACACTGAAGCTTTCTTT

v_call: TRBV5-1
d_call: TRBD2
j_call: TRBJ2-1
clone_size: .
cdr3_aa: CASSLVSGSSYNEQFF
cdr3_nt: TGCGCCAGCAGCTTGGTGAGCGGGAGCTCCTACAATGAGCAGTTCTTC

v_call: TRBV19
d_call: TRBD1
j_call: TRBJ1-1
clone_size: once
cdr3_aa: CASSNTAASTGVAEAFF
cdr3_nt: TGTGCCAGTAGTAACACCGCGGCCTCCACAGGGGTAGCTGAAGCTTTCTTT

v_call: TRBV11-2
d_call: .
j_call: TRBJ1-1
clone_size: .
cdr3_aa: CASSIPSLRNTEAFF
cdr3_nt: TGTGCCAGCAGCATACCCTCCCTACGGAACACTGAAGCTTTCTTT

v_call: TRBV7-2
d_call: .
j_call: TRBJ2-6
clone_size: .
cdr3_aa: CASSPWISGANVLTF
cdr3_nt: TGTGCCAGCAGCCCGTGGATCTCTGGGGCCAACGTCCTGACTTTC

v_call: TRBV6-5
d_call: .
j_call: TRBJ1-6
clone_size: once
cdr3_aa: CASKRTQNNSPLHF
cdr3_nt: TGTGCCAGCAAACGGACACAGAATAATTCACCCCTCCACTTT

v_call: TRBV7-8
d_call: .
j_call: TRBJ1-1
clone_size: .
cdr3_aa: CASSLVSGNTEAFF
cdr3_nt: TGTGCCAGCAGCTTAGTTTCAGGGAACACTGAAGCTTTCTTT

v_call: TRBV5-5
d_call: .
j_call: TRBJ1-2
clone_size: .
cdr3_aa: CASKEDTNYGYTF
cdr3_nt: TGTGCCAGCAAAGAGGACACAAACTATGGCTACACCTTC

v_call: TRBV2
d_call: .
j_call: TRBJ1-2
clone_size: few
cdr3_aa: CASSDSYGYTF
cdr3_nt: TGTGCCAGCAGTGACAGCTATGGCTACACCTTC

v_call: TRBV7-2
d_call: .
j_call: TRBJ1-2
clone_size: .
cdr3_aa: CASSLITGGGGYTF
cdr3_nt: TGTGCCAGCAGCTTAATCACGGGGGGTGGTGGCTACACCTTC

v_call: TRBV25-1
d_call: .
j_call: TRBJ2-2
clone_size: .
cdr3_aa: CASRNRYTGELFF
cdr3_nt: TGTGCCAGCAGGAACAGGTACACCGGGGAGCTGTTTTTT

v_call: TRBV7-2
d_call: .
j_call: TRBJ1-1
clone_size: .
cdr3_aa: CASSLEKNTEAFF
cdr3_nt: TGTGCCAGCAGCTTAGAGAAGAACACTGAAGCTTTCTTT

v_call: TRBV7-9
d_call: .
j_call: TRBJ2-6
clone_size: .
cdr3_aa: CASSNTGFGANVLTF
cdr3_nt: TGTGCCAGCAGCAATACAGGGTTTGGGGCCAACGTCCTGACTTTC

v_call: TRBV7-9
d_call: .
j_call: TRBJ1-5
clone_size: .
cdr3_aa: CASSSQLQPQHF
cdr3_nt: TGTGCCAGCAGCTCGCAACTTCAGCCCCAGCATTTT

v_call: TRBV7-9
d_call: TRBD1
j_call: TRBJ2-1
clone_size: .
cdr3_aa: CASSLITGGMGDEQFF
cdr3_nt: TGTGCCAGCAGCTTAATAACAGGGGGAATGGGTGATGAGCAGTTCTTC

v_call: TRBV7-9
d_call: .
j_call: TRBJ2-3
clone_size: once
cdr3_aa: CASSLAGPPDTQYF
cdr3_nt: TGTGCCAGCAGCTTGGCAGGGCCGCCAGATACGCAGTATTTT